This TCR beta chain stems from a study of T cells in Graves' hyperthyroidism and ophthalmopathy. Ophthalmopathy patients showed a Clinical Activity Score of at least 3, NOSPECS grade of at least 4 and duration under 3 months. Study findings and constraints: Blood also contained most expanded thyroid clonotypes above 0.001. Ophthalmopathy was identified by the model a median 6.5 months ahead of onset. Ophthalmopathy was told apart from stable hyperthyroidism by a 13 V-J model.

V was clipped by 3 bases and J by 4 bases, with 7 bases between them. The CDR3 extends over 12 amino acids. The CDR3 regions of TCR beta were amplified from RNA transcripts. With the HTBI primer set, the TCR CDR3 went through a first round of RT-PCR. TCRdb fed the multiplex PCR reads into MiXCR, producing one record per CDR3 protein. The sample contains hundreds of thousands of distinct CDR3 sequences, roughly a sixth of which appear only once. Worth noting for this clonotype: Its target is unknown.

This chain uses TRBV12-3 or TRBV12-4 with TRBJ2-7; unclear D gene. Material for sequencing was blood. The clonotype comes from a woman between 35 and 50 years old with Graves' ophthalmopathy. DNA for the CDR3: TGTGCCAGCAGTTTGACCCAGTACGAGCAGTACTTC. As protein: CASSLTQYEQYF.